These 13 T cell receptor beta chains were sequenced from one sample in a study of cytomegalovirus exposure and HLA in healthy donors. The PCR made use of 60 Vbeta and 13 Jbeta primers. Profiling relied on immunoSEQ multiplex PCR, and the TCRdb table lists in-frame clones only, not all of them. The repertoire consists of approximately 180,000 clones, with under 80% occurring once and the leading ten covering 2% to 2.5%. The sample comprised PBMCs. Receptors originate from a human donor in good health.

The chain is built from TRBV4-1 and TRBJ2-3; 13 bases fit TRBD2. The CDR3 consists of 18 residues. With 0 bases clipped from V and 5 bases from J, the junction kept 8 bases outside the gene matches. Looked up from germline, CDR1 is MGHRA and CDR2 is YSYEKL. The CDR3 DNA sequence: TGCGCCAGCAGCCAAGATCCAACTAGCGGGGGGGCCGGAGATACGCAGTATTTT. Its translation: CASSQDPTSGGAGDTQYF.

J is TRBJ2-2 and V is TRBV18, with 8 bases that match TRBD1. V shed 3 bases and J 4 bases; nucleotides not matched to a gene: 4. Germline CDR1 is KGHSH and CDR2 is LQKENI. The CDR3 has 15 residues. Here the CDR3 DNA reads TGTGCCAGCTCACCTCGAACAGGGGGCACCGGGGAGCTGTTTTTT. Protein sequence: CASSPRTGGTGELFF.

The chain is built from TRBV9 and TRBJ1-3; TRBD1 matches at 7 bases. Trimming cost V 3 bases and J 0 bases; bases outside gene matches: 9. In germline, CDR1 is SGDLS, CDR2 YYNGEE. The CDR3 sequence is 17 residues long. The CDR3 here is CASSGTSQGFSGNTIYF. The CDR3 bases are TGTGCCAGCAGCGGCACCTCACAGGGGTTCTCTGGAAACACCATATATTTT.

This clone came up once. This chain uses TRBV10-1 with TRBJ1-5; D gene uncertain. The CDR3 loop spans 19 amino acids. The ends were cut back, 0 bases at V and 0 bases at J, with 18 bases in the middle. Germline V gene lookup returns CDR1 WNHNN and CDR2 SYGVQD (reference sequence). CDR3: CASSESRGCRMNSNQPQHF. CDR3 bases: TGCGCCAGCAGTGAGTCGAGAGGGTGCCGGATGAATAGCAATCAGCCCCAGCATTTT.

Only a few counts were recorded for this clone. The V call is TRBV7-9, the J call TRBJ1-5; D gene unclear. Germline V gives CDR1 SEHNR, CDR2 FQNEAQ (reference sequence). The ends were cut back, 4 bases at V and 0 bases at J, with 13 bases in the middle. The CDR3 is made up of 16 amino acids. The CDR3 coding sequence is TGTGCCAGCAGCTCGGGAGAGGCTTATAGCAATCAGCCCCAGCATTTT. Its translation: CASSSGEAYSNQPQHF.

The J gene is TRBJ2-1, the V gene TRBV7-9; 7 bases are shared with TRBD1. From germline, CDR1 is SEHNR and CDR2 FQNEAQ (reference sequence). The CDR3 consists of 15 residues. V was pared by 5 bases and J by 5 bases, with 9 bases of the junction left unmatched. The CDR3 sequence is CASSPDRVKDNEQFF. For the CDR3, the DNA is TGTGCCAGCAGCCCCGACAGGGTTAAAGACAATGAGCAGTTCTTC.

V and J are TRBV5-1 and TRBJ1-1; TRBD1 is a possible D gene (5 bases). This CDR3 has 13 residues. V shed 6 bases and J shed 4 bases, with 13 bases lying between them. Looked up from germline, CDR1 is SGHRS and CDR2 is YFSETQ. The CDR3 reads CASKVGAGTEAFF. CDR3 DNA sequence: TGCGCCAGCAAGGTAGGGGCCGGCACTGAAGCTTTCTTT. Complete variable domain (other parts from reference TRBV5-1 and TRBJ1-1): KAGVTQTPRYLIKTRGQQVTLSCSPISGHRSVSWYQQTPGQGLQFLFEYFSETQRNKGNFPGRFSGRQFSNSRSEMNVSTLELGDSALYLCASKVGAGTEAFFGQGTRLTVV.

As DNA, the CDR3 is TGTGCCAGCAGTTTAAGGACTCGGGGTGAAAAACTGTTTTTT. Its protein is CASSLRTRGEKLFF. V is TRBV6-1 and J is TRBJ1-4, with unresolved D. CDR3 length: 14 residues. The germline V gene has CDR1 MNHNS and CDR2 SASEGT. Trimming removed 5 bases from V and 7 bases from J, with 14 bases in between.

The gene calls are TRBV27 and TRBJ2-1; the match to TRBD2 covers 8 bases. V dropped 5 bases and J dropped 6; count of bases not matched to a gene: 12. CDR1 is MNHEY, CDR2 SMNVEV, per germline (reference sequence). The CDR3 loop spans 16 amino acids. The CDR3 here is CASSPSGRGVVNEQFF. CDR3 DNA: TGTGCCAGCAGTCCCTCGGGGCGGGGGGTAGTCAATGAGCAGTTCTTC.

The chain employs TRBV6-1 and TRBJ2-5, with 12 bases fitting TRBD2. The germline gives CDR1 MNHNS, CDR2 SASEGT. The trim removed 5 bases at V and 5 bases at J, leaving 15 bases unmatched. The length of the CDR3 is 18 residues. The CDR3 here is CASSKGTSSGGAGETQYF. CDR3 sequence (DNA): TGTGCCAGCAGTAAAGGGACCTCTAGCGGGGGGGCTGGGGAGACCCAGTACTTC.

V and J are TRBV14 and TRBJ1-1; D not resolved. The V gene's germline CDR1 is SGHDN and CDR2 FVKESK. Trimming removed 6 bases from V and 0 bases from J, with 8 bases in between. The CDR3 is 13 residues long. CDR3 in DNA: TGTGCCAGCAGTCAACATTTGAACACTGAAGCTTTCTTT. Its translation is CASSQHLNTEAFF.

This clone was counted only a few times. CDR3 residues: CASSDRGGEGQPQHF. CDR3 bases: TGTGCCAGCAGCGATCGGGGGGGAGAGGGACAGCCCCAGCATTTT. The gene calls are TRBV9 and TRBJ1-5; D possibly corresponds to TRBD1 (5 bases). Per the germline V gene, CDR1 is SGDLS and CDR2 is YYNGEE. Trimming left V 3 bases short and J 7 bases short, with 17 bases between. The CDR3 is 15 amino acids. The full variable domain, with the rest looked up from reference TRBV9 and TRBJ1-5, is DSGVTQTPKHLITATGQRVTLRCSPRSGDLSVYWYQQSLDQGLQFLIQYYNGEERAKGNILERFSAQQFPDLHSELNLSSLELGDSALYFCASSDRGGEGQPQHFGDGTRLSIL.

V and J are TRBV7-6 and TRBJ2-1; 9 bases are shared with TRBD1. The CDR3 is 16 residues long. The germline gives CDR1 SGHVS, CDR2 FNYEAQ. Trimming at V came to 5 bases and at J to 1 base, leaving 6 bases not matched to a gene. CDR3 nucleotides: TGTGCCAGCAGCGTCGGGACAGGGATATCCTACAATGAGCAGTTCTTC. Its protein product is CASSVGTGISYNEQFF.